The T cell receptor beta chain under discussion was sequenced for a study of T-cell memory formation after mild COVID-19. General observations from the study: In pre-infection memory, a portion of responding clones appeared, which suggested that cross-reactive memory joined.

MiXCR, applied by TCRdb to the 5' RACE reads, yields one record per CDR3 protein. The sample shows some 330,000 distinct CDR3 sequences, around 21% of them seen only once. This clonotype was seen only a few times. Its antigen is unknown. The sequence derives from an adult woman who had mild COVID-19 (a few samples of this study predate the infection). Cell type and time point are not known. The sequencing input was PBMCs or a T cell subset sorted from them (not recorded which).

CDR3 amino acids: CATSRVGKGLLASQYF. The CDR3 nucleotides read TGTGCCACCAGCAGAGTCGGGAAGGGTTTGCTAGCGTCGCAGTATTTT. This rearrangement joins TRBV15 to TRBJ2-3; D possibly corresponds to TRBD2 (6 bases). Germline assignment: CDR1 LNHNV and CDR2 YYDKDF (reference sequence). V lost 1 base and J 10 bases, leaving 21 bases between the germline ends. CDR3 length: 16 residues.